These 24 T cell receptor beta chains were all obtained from the same sample, sequenced in a study of T cells in localized non-small cell lung cancer. Profiling relied on immunoSEQ multiplex PCR, and the TCRdb table lists in-frame clones only, not all of them. Among about 33,000 clones, roughly 90% were seen once, and the ten largest hold around a sixth. The material was peripheral blood mononuclear cells, obtained before any cancer treatment. The receptors here all came from a man between 35 and 75 years old with stage III lung adenocarcinoma.

The chain is built from TRBV7-8 and TRBJ1-4; unclear D gene. V was clipped by 2 bases and J by 5 bases, with 6 bases between them. CDR1 SGHVS and CDR2 FQNEAQ come from the germline V gene. The CDR3 sequence is 13 residues long. CDR3 sequence reads: CASSLKGNEKLFF. The CDR3 DNA reads as TGTGCCAGCAGCTTAAAAGGGAATGAAAAACTGTTTTTT.

The gene calls are TRBV18 and TRBJ2-3; D remains ambiguous. The CDR3 runs 13 residues. Trimming removed 0 bases at V and 7 bases at J, with 8 bases between. CDR1 is KGHSH and CDR2 is LQKENI in the germline V gene. The CDR3 DNA is TGTGCCAGCTCACCACCGAGCGCCAATACGCAGTATTTT. Translating it yields CASSPPSANTQYF.

This sequence joins TRBV4-2 and TRBJ1-1, with 9 nucleotides matching TRBD1. CDR3 size: 19 residues. Per the germline V gene, CDR1 is LGHNA and CDR2 is YNFKEQ. V shed 3 bases, J shed 0 bases, and the junction held 14 bases outside the gene matches. CDR3 loop: CASSQHLRTGVPMNTEAFF. The CDR3 nucleotides read TGTGCCAGCAGCCAGCACTTAAGGACAGGGGTCCCCATGAACACTGAAGCTTTCTTT.

J is TRBJ2-5 and V is TRBV7-6; no reliable D call. Germline assignment: CDR1 SGHVS and CDR2 FNYEAQ. Trimming pared 7 bases from V and 1 base from J, leaving 13 bases between. There are 14 residues in the CDR3. The DNA for the CDR3 is TGTGCCAGCATGGATATATCCCTCCAAGAGACCCAGTACTTC. Translation: CASMDISLQETQYF.

The chain carries TRBV20-1 and TRBJ1-6, with D possibly being TRBD1 (5 bases). The CDR3 has 11 amino acids. In germline, CDR1 is DFQATT, CDR2 SNEGSKA (reference sequence). Trimming pared 3 bases from V and 9 bases from J, leaving 6 bases between. For the CDR3, the DNA is TGCAGTGCTAGGAGGGGTTCACCCCTCCACTTT. Encoded protein: CSARRGSPLHF.

For the CDR3, the DNA is TGCGCCAGCACCTACCTCTCTGGGGCCAACGTCCTGACTTTC. It encodes CASTYLSGANVLTF. This sequence joins TRBV5-1 and TRBJ2-6; no firm D call. Trimming removed 6 bases from V and 0 bases from J, with 7 bases in between. This CDR3 region has 14 residues. Germline CDR1 is SGHRS and CDR2 is YFSETQ.

The rearrangement links TRBV5-4 to TRBJ2-3; D gene unclear. Trimming took off 1 base at V and 2 bases at J, with 5 bases between the two ends. The CDR3 is 13 amino acids. Germline CDR1 is SGHNT and CDR2 is YYREEE (reference sequence). In nucleotides, the CDR3 is TGTGCCAGCAGCTTGTGGGCCACAGATACGCAGTATTTT. This gives the protein CASSLWATDTQYF.

This chain connects TRBV19 to TRBJ2-5; 15 nucleotides match TRBD2. This CDR3 spans 20 amino acids. Germline-derived CDR1 and CDR2 are LNHDA and SQIVND (reference sequence). V trimming: 4 bases; J trimming: 5 bases; junction bases outside the gene matches: 17. CDR3 loop: CASSTHPGLAGGPGRETQYF. CDR3 sequence (DNA): TGTGCCAGTAGTACCCACCCGGGACTAGCGGGGGGCCCAGGTCGGGAGACCCAGTACTTC.

The chain employs TRBV28 and TRBJ1-3; D remains unclear. The CDR3 has 13 amino acids. Germline loops: CDR1 MDHEN, CDR2 SYDVKM. Trimming removed 4 bases from V and 3 bases from J, with 7 bases in between. The CDR3: CASSSSVGNTIYF. For the CDR3, the DNA is TGTGCCAGCAGTTCCTCCGTTGGAAACACCATATATTTT. Full variable domain (rest looked up from reference TRBV28 and TRBJ1-3): DVKVTQSSRYLVKRTGEKVFLECVQDMDHENMFWYRQDPGLGLRLIYFSYDVKMKEKGDIPEGYSVSREKKERFSLILESASTNQTSMYLCASSSSVGNTIYFGEGSWLTVV.

The genes are TRBV6-6 and TRBJ2-7; the D is unclear. Trimming took 2 bases from V and 11 from J, leaving 10 bases between them. This CDR3 has 11 amino acids. CDR1 is MNHNY, CDR2 SVGAGI, per germline (reference sequence). CDR3: CASSYGLWEYF. Here the CDR3 DNA reads TGTGCCAGCAGTTACGGCCTGTGGGAGTACTTC.

V usage is TRBV9 and J usage is TRBJ1-2; 10 nucleotides line up with TRBD1. After removal of 3 bases from V and 4 bases from J, the junction contained 3 bases not matched to a gene. The CDR3 has 14 amino acids. Germline CDR1 SGDLS, CDR2 YYNGEE. This CDR3 reads CASSGTGGIYGYTF. Written as DNA, the CDR3 is TGTGCCAGCAGCGGGACAGGGGGTATCTATGGCTACACCTTC.

The chain combines TRBV27 with TRBJ2-4, with D tentatively TRBD1 (5 bases). The ends were cut back, 0 bases at V and 4 bases at J, with 13 bases in the middle. Germline CDR1 and CDR2: MNHEY and SMNVEV (reference sequence). The CDR3 has 16 residues. This CDR3 reads CASSLSSARQKNIQYF. CDR3 coding DNA: TGTGCCAGCAGTTTATCATCCGCGAGACAGAAAAACATTCAGTACTTC.

This rearrangement joins TRBV2 to TRBJ2-3, with TRBD2 identical over 8 bases. The CDR3 spans 14 residues. Germline V gives CDR1 SNHLY, CDR2 FYNNEI. V shed 7 bases and J 0 bases; nucleotides not matched to a gene: 3. CDR3: CASKKRGSTDTQYF. DNA of the CDR3: TGTGCCAGCAAGAAGCGGGGGAGCACAGATACGCAGTATTTT. Full variable domain (missing parts from reference TRBV2 and TRBJ2-3): EPEVTQTPSHQVTQMGQEVILRCVPISNHLYFYWYRQILGQKVEFLVSFYNNEISEKSEIFDDQFSVERPDGSNFTLKIRSTKLEDSAMYFCASKKRGSTDTQYFGPGTRLTVL.

This chain links TRBV7-9 with TRBJ1-4, with TRBD1 matching over 7 bases. The CDR3 sequence is 17 residues long. Trimming at V came to 4 bases and at J to 6 bases, leaving 14 bases not matched to a gene. Germline V lookup: CDR1 SEHNR, CDR2 FQNEAQ (reference sequence). Here the CDR3 reads CASSSMRADRAHEKLFF. The CDR3 bases are TGTGCCAGCAGCTCGATGCGGGCCGACAGGGCCCATGAAAAACTGTTTTTT. The full variable domain, completed using reference TRBV7-9 and TRBJ1-4, is DTGVSQNPRHKITKRGQNVTFRCDPISEHNRLYWYRQTLGQGPEFLTYFQNEAQLEKSRLLSDRFSAERPKGSFSTLEIQRTEQGDSAMYLCASSSMRADRAHEKLFFGSGTQLSVL.

The chain couples TRBV5-1 to TRBJ1-6; D is unresolved. Trimming shortened V by 0 bases and J by 4 bases, and 11 bases separated the two germline ends. Germline CDR1 is SGHRS and CDR2 is YFSETQ. This CDR3 is built from 16 residues. As DNA, the CDR3 is TGCGCCAGCAGCTTGGCAGGAGCGAGTTATAATTCACCCCTCCACTTT. This sequence encodes CASSLAGASYNSPLHF. The whole variable domain, remainder taken from reference TRBV5-1 and TRBJ1-6, is KAGVTQTPRYLIKTRGQQVTLSCSPISGHRSVSWYQQTPGQGLQFLFEYFSETQRNKGNFPGRFSGRQFSNSRSEMNVSTLELGDSALYLCASSLAGASYNSPLHFGNGTRLTVT.

The chain uses TRBV6-5 and TRBJ1-3; the D is unclear. The CDR3 length is 13 residues. Looked up from germline, CDR1 is MNHEY and CDR2 is SVGAGI. Trimming removed 7 bases from V and 0 bases from J, with 7 bases in between. The CDR3 DNA reads as TGTGCCAGCACTACGCCCTCTGGAAACACCATATATTTT. It yields the protein CASTTPSGNTIYF.

This clone has a single count. The genes are TRBV7-9 and TRBJ1-2; D unresolved. Trimming shortened V by 5 bases and J by 8 bases, and 21 bases separated the two germline ends. CDR1 and CDR2 from the germline V gene are SEHNR and FQNEAQ (reference sequence). The CDR3 is 15 residues long. This CDR3 is CASSTRDDFDAGYTF. CDR3 nucleotide sequence: TGTGCCAGCAGCACCCGTGACGACTTCGATGCGGGCTACACCTTC.

This clone was recorded once. V usage is TRBV2 and J usage is TRBJ1-4; D remains unclear. The CDR3 runs 13 residues. The V gene's germline CDR1 is SNHLY and CDR2 FYNNEI. With 8 bases removed from V and 5 bases from J, the gap between germline ends came to 12 bases. The DNA for the CDR3 is TGTGCCAGCTCGGTCCGGCTCAATGAAAAACTGTTTTTT. This codes for CASSVRLNEKLFF.

The V call is TRBV7-2, the J call TRBJ2-7, with D possibly matching TRBD1 (5 bases). CDR1 and CDR2 (germline): SGHTA, FQGNSA. V dropped 4 bases and J dropped 1 base, with 11 bases sitting between them. CDR3 length: 14 amino acids. The chain's CDR3 is CASSSGLGSYEQYF. In nucleotides, the CDR3 is TGTGCCAGCAGCTCAGGGCTAGGATCCTACGAGCAGTACTTC. The full variable domain, completed using reference TRBV7-2 and TRBJ2-7, is GAGVSQSPSNKVTEKGKDVELRCDPISGHTALYWYRQSLGQGLEFLIYFQGNSAPDKSGLPSDRFSAERTGGSVSTLTIQRTQQEDSAVYLCASSSGLGSYEQYFGPGTRLTVT.

The gene calls are TRBV6-5 and TRBJ1-6; 11 bases map to TRBD1. Germline V gene sequence: CDR1 MNHEY, CDR2 SVGAGI. Trimming took 2 bases from V and 9 from J; bases not matched to a gene: 3. The CDR3 consists of 15 residues. The CDR3: CASSYRDRGTSPLHF. CDR3 sequence (DNA): TGTGCCAGCAGTTACCGGGACAGGGGGACTTCACCCCTCCACTTT.

The CDR3 loop is CASSQDEGGPLGATQYF. The CDR3 DNA is TGTGCCAGCAGCCAAGATGAGGGGGGGCCCCTCGGGGCAACCCAGTACTTC. This sequence joins TRBV4-2 and TRBJ2-5; possible D gene TRBD2, 7 bases. V was clipped by 0 bases and J by 8 bases, with 22 bases between them. Germline values: CDR1 LGHNA, CDR2 YNFKEQ. This CDR3 is built from 17 residues.

This clone was seen only a few times. This chain links TRBV4-1 with TRBJ2-6; D call uncertain. Trimming removed 0 bases from V and 0 bases from J, with 9 bases in between. CDR1 is MGHRA and CDR2 is YSYEKL in the germline V gene. The CDR3 has 17 amino acids. DNA of the CDR3: TGCGCCAGCAGCCAAGAGAGGCAGTCCTCTGGGGCCAACGTCCTGACTTTC. This gives the protein CASSQERQSSGANVLTF.

This clone has just a few counts. The rearrangement joins TRBV6-4 to TRBJ2-2; 9 positions agree with TRBD2. There are 16 residues in the CDR3. The ends lost 5 bases at V and 0 bases at J; junction bases unmatched: 4. CDR1 MRHNA and CDR2 SNTAGT come from the germline V gene. The CDR3 region is CASSMRGGTNTGELFF. The CDR3 DNA sequence: TGTGCCAGCAGTATGCGGGGGGGGACGAACACCGGGGAGCTGTTTTTT.

The chain carries TRBV6-6 and TRBJ1-3; the match to TRBD1 covers 10 bases. V lost 2 bases and J lost 2; bases outside the gene matches: 0. The CDR3 totals 15 residues. Germline CDR1 reads MNHNY; CDR2 reads SVGAGI (reference sequence). The CDR3 nucleotides are TGTGCCAGCAGTTACGACAGGGGGCCTGGAAACACCATATATTTT. This translates into CASSYDRGPGNTIYF.